The 10 T cell receptor beta chains below were found in one sample sequenced in a study of beta chain features in type 1 diabetes. Study observations and caveats: All four CD4+ subsets from Type 1 diabetes patients carried moderately but significantly shorter TCRB CDR3s.

Their specific antigens are unknown. Reverse transcribing all isolated RNA meant expressed TCRB transcripts were sequenced. TCRdb's copy holds only in-frame clones and misses some; the assay was immunoSEQ multiplex PCR. The repertoire has around 360,000 clones, roughly 12% of them found once; the top ten carry 0.01%. Sequencing was done on a sample of naive CD4+ T cells from blood. The receptors here all came from a woman aged 18-29 years with type 1 diabetes.

The sample holds a few counts of this clone. The V and J genes are TRBV30 and TRBJ2-1, with 12 bases fitting TRBD2. Germline CDR1 GTSNPN, CDR2 SVGIG (reference sequence). With 3 bases clipped from V and 9 bases from J, the junction kept 9 bases outside the gene matches. The CDR3 covers 15 residues. This CDR3 reads CAWSLTSGRKVEQFF. In DNA, the CDR3 is TGTGCCTGGAGCCTTACTAGCGGGAGGAAGGTTGAGCAGTTCTTC.

This sequence joins TRBV5-4 and TRBJ2-5, with TRBD2 matching 9 bases. The V gene end was trimmed by 6 bases and the J gene end by 0 bases; junction bases not matched to a gene: 3. Germline lookup yields CDR1 SGHNT and CDR2 YYREEE (reference sequence). The CDR3 has 14 amino acids. CDR3 sequence: CASNLAGYQETQYF. The DNA for the CDR3 is TGTGCCAGCAACCTAGCGGGGTACCAAGAGACCCAGTACTTC. Based on the CDR3 plus reference TRBV5-4 and TRBJ2-5, the full variable domain is ETGVTQSPTHLIKTRGQQVTLRCSSQSGHNTVSWYQQALGQGPQFIFQYYREEENGRGNFPPRFSGLQFPNYSSELNVNALELDDSALYLCASNLAGYQETQYFGPGTRLLVL.

The chain couples TRBV9 to TRBJ2-1, with D possibly matching TRBD1 (6 bases). With 7 bases removed from V and 5 bases from J, the gap between germline ends came to 10 bases. CDR3 size: 12 residues. Looked up from germline, CDR1 is SGDLS and CDR2 is YYNGEE. CDR3 residues: CASGTPHNEQFF. The CDR3 region has the DNA TGTGCCAGCGGGACACCACACAATGAGCAGTTCTTC. The full variable domain, rest sourced from reference TRBV9 and TRBJ2-1, is DSGVTQTPKHLITATGQRVTLRCSPRSGDLSVYWYQQSLDQGLQFLIQYYNGEERAKGNILERFSAQQFPDLHSELNLSSLELGDSALYFCASGTPHNEQFFGPGTRLTVL.

The chain joins TRBV11-2 to TRBJ2-7, with a tentative D call TRBD2 (5 bases). CDR3 length: 12 residues. Germline values: CDR1 SGHAT, CDR2 FQNNGV. The ends were cut back, 0 bases at V and 9 bases at J, with 9 bases in the middle. The CDR3 here is CASSLDRAGQYF. The CDR3, as DNA: TGTGCCAGCAGCTTAGATCGGGCGGGGCAGTACTTC.

This clone appeared a few times. V gene TRBV5-6 combines with J gene TRBJ1-1; the match to TRBD1 covers 7 bases. This CDR3 contains 14 residues. Germline V lookup: CDR1 SGHDT, CDR2 YYEEEE. J was trimmed by 4 bases and V by 6 bases; bases with no gene match: 9. The CDR3 is CASNFQGVFTEAFF. The DNA for the CDR3 is TGTGCCAGCAACTTCCAGGGGGTATTCACTGAAGCTTTCTTT.

DNA for the CDR3: TGCGCCAGCAGCCAAGATATGCCCAGCGGGGTAGATACGCAGTATTTT. Translating it yields CASSQDMPSGVDTQYF. The J gene is TRBJ2-3, the V gene TRBV4-3; 7 bases align to TRBD2. The germline V gene encodes CDR1 LGHNA and CDR2 YSLEER. Germline trimming cut 0 bases from V and 5 bases from J; bases unmatched to any gene: 8. CDR3 length: 16 amino acids.

This clone was detected a few times. The chain combines TRBV7-2 with TRBJ2-7, with D perhaps TRBD1 (5 bases). The length of the CDR3 is 13 residues. Trimming removed 6 bases from V and 3 bases from J, with 12 bases in between. Germline-derived CDR1 and CDR2 are SGHTA and FQGNSA. The CDR3 region has the DNA TGTGCCAGCAGGCAGGGTGTGAGCTACGAGCAGTACTTC. Translating gives CASRQGVSYEQYF. Complete variable domain (other parts from reference TRBV7-2 and TRBJ2-7): GAGVSQSPSNKVTEKGKDVELRCDPISGHTALYWYRQSLGQGLEFLIYFQGNSAPDKSGLPSDRFSAERTGGSVSTLTIQRTQQEDSAVYLCASRQGVSYEQYFGPGTRLTVT.

This sequence joins TRBV30 and TRBJ1-4; tentatively, D is TRBD1 (5 bases). This CDR3 has 16 residues. Germline CDR1 is GTSNPN and CDR2 is SVGIG (reference sequence). V lost 2 bases and J lost 0, with 13 bases in between. CDR3 bases: TGTGCCTGGAGTCGGGCAGGGATCTCAACTAATGAAAAACTGTTTTTT. Its protein is CAWSRAGISTNEKLFF.

The rearrangement uses TRBV18 and TRBJ1-1; no reliable D call. The CDR3 spans 14 residues. Germline-derived CDR1 and CDR2 are KGHSH and LQKENI. Trimming shortened V by 4 bases and J by 0 bases, and 9 bases separated the two germline ends. The CDR3 here is CASSQAGMNTEAFF. The DNA for the CDR3 is TGTGCCAGCTCACAGGCGGGTATGAACACTGAAGCTTTCTTT.

This clone was detected a few times. The V gene is TRBV6-5, the J gene TRBJ2-5, with D perhaps matching TRBD1 (6 bases). Germline V CDR1 and CDR2: MNHEY, SVGAGI. CDR3 length: 14 amino acids. The V end lost 6 bases, the J end lost 5 bases, and 16 bases lay between the germline ends. The CDR3 coding sequence is TGTGCCAGCAGCTTACAGGGAGAGTGGGAGACCCAGTACTTC. It yields the protein CASSLQGEWETQYF.